This TCR beta chain was sequenced during a study of T cells in Graves' hyperthyroidism and ophthalmopathy. Study-level points and caveats: A model of 13 V-J features distinguished ophthalmopathy from stable hyperthyroidism.

This clonotype was detected ten times or more. Antigen: not known. In germline, CDR1 is SGHTS, CDR2 YDEGEE. Trimming took 0 bases from V and 5 from J; bases not matched to a gene: 0. The CDR3 sequence is 14 residues long. Newly diagnosed hyperthyroidism patients aged 18 to 65 years had disease lasting under 2 months. Exclusion criteria comprised uncontrolled infection, other autoimmune disease, pregnancy or lactation. The authors obtained PBMCs from 10 ml of fresh peripheral blood. TCR beta CDR3 region amplification was performed from RNA transcripts. Initially, a first-round RT-PCR of the TCR CDR3 employed the HTBI primer set. One entry per CDR3 protein, called by TCRdb with MiXCR from the multiplex PCR reads. The sample lists around 350,000 distinct CDR3 sequences; about 13% were seen once.

The V call is TRBV5-8, the J call TRBJ2-7; 12 nucleotides line up with TRBD2. The sequenced sample consisted of blood. The clonotype comes from a woman aged 18-29 years with Graves' hyperthyroidism. CDR3 residues: CASSLASGRDEQYF. The CDR3 bases are TGTGCCAGCAGCTTGGCTAGCGGGAGGGACGAGCAGTACTTC.